One sample yielded the 24 T cell receptor beta chains listed below, sequenced in a study of Graves' ophthalmopathy and Graves' hyperthyroidism. Scientists amplified the TCR beta CDR3 regions from RNA transcripts. First-round RT-PCR employed HTBI primers, with a second-round multiplex PCR after it. One entry per CDR3 protein, called by TCRdb with MiXCR from the multiplex PCR reads. The data hold about 380,000 distinct CDR3 sequences, with over 15% observed a single time. The sequenced sample consisted of peripheral blood. Every receptor here comes from a woman between 18 and 30 years old with stable Graves' hyperthyroidism.

The chain combines TRBV7-8 with TRBJ1-5, with a weak D call TRBD1 (6 bases). Germline CDR1 is SGHVS and CDR2 is FQNEAQ. V dropped 5 bases and J dropped 2 bases, with 16 bases sitting between them. There are 16 residues in the CDR3. The CDR3 DNA reads as TGTGCCAGCAGCGACCGAGGGGGGGCTCGCAATCAGCCCCAGCATTTT. Translation gives CASSDRGGARNQPQHF.

This clonotype was observed at least ten times. This rearrangement joins TRBV7-8 to TRBJ2-6; D remains unclear. V was cut by 7 bases and J by 1 base, with 5 bases left in between. Germline CDR1 reads SGHVS; CDR2 reads FQNEAQ. The CDR3 sequence is 13 residues long. CDR3 sequence: CASTFSGANVLTF. The DNA of the CDR3 is TGTGCCAGCACCTTTTCTGGGGCCAACGTCCTGACTTTC. Looking up the rest from reference TRBV7-8 and TRBJ2-6 gives the full variable domain: GAGVSQSPRYKVAKRGQDVALRCDPISGHVSLFWYQQALGQGPEFLTYFQNEAQLDKSGLPSDRFFAERPEGSVSTLKIQRTQQEDSAVYLCASTFSGANVLTFGAGSRLTVL.

The rearrangement joins TRBV2 to TRBJ2-1, with 12 bases aligning to TRBD2. Germline trimming cut 7 bases from V and 9 bases from J; bases unmatched to any gene: 13. CDR1 is SNHLY and CDR2 is FYNNEI in the germline V gene. The CDR3 is made up of 16 amino acids. CDR3 loop: CASTASGGARGGEQFF. The CDR3 nucleotides read TGTGCCAGCACTGCTAGCGGGGGGGCACGAGGAGGTGAGCAGTTCTTC.

This clonotype was recorded many times. The chain recombines TRBV19 with TRBJ2-4; 7 positions agree with TRBD1. Per germline, CDR1 LNHDA and CDR2 SQIVND (reference sequence). There are 13 residues in the CDR3. V dropped 8 bases and J dropped 6; count of bases not matched to a gene: 7. CDR3 loop: CASGEGGINIQYF. CDR3 coding DNA: TGTGCCAGTGGGGAAGGGGGCATAAACATTCAGTACTTC.

This clonotype was found many times. One end of the junction varies from germline; a read error may be responsible. In DNA, the CDR3 is TGTGTCAGCAGTTTAGGGGGGTTCGAGCAGTACTTC. Amino acid sequence: CVSSLGGFEQYF. V gene TRBV12-3 or TRBV12-4 combines with J gene TRBJ2-7; either TRBD1 or TRBD2 may fit D (6 bases each). CDR3 length equals 12 residues.

This clonotype was counted between two and nine times. V gene TRBV5-1 combines with J gene TRBJ2-7; 8 bases fit TRBD2. The junction had 6 bases not matched to a gene; V was cut back by 1 base and J by 3 bases. Germline V CDR1 and CDR2: SGHRS, YFSETQ. This CDR3 spans 15 amino acids. CDR3 sequence (DNA): TGCGCCAGCAGCTTGAATCGCGGGGGGATCTACGAGCAGTACTTC. This gives the protein CASSLNRGGIYEQYF.

The V and J genes are TRBV5-1 and TRBJ2-5; 9 bases map to TRBD1. The germline V gene has CDR1 SGHRS and CDR2 YFSETQ. This CDR3 is built from 16 residues. V shed 4 bases, J shed 5 bases, and the junction held 12 bases outside the gene matches. The CDR3 nucleotides read TGCGCCAGCAGCCAGTTTGGACAGGGGTACGGGGAGACCCAGTACTTC. This codes for CASSQFGQGYGETQYF. The variable domain in full, completed from reference TRBV5-1 and TRBJ2-5, reads KAGVTQTPRYLIKTRGQQVTLSCSPISGHRSVSWYQQTPGQGLQFLFEYFSETQRNKGNFPGRFSGRQFSNSRSEMNVSTLELGDSALYLCASSQFGQGYGETQYFGPGTRLLVL.

This clonotype came up many times. The chain links TRBV28 to TRBJ1-5; D call uncertain. Germline V CDR1 and CDR2: MDHEN, SYDVKM. V gave up 6 bases and J gave up 1 base, with 4 bases separating them. This CDR3 is 12 amino acids long. CDR3 in DNA: TGTGCCAGCAGGGTAAGCAATCAGCCCCAGCATTTT. Translation gives CASRVSNQPQHF.

This clonotype was recorded a few times. The chain joins TRBV30 to TRBJ1-1, with no clear D. This CDR3 is 13 amino acids long. The germline CDR1 and CDR2 sequences are GTSNPN and SVGIG (reference sequence). Trimming shortened V by 4 bases and J by 0 bases, and 9 bases separated the two germline ends. Here the CDR3 reads CAWNINMNTEAFF. In DNA, the CDR3 is TGTGCCTGGAACATCAATATGAACACTGAAGCTTTCTTT.

This clonotype was observed many times. V gene TRBV19 combines with J gene TRBJ1-1; 8 bases align to TRBD1. Per the germline V gene, CDR1 is LNHDA and CDR2 is SQIVND (reference sequence). The CDR3 sequence is 17 residues long. After removal of 1 base from V and 0 bases from J, the junction contained 7 bases not matched to a gene. The CDR3 DNA reads as TGTGCCAGTAGTATAGCCGGGACAGGTATTATGAACACTGAAGCTTTCTTT. Translating gives CASSIAGTGIMNTEAFF.

This clonotype appeared many times. The chain joins TRBV6-2 or TRBV6-3 to TRBJ2-5; D not certain. Trimming shortened V by 10 bases and J by 0 bases, and 15 bases separated the two germline ends. Looked up from germline, CDR1 is MNHEY and CDR2 is SVGEGT. The length of the CDR3 is 14 residues. CDR3 sequence reads: CATQAPQNQETQYF. For the CDR3, the DNA is TGTGCCACCCAGGCCCCTCAAAACCAAGAGACCCAGTACTTC.

This clonotype has a count of ten or more. The CDR3 DNA sequence: TGTGCCACCTCGGGGACTATAGGCTTCGGCACTGAAGCTTTCTTT. It codes for CATSGTIGFGTEAFF. The chain recombines TRBV19 with TRBJ1-1; the D gene is possibly TRBD1 (5 bases). The CDR3 loop spans 15 amino acids. Germline V CDR1 and CDR2: LNHDA, SQIVND (reference sequence). Trimming removed 10 bases from V and 4 bases from J, with 22 bases in between.

This clonotype was seen ten or more times. The chain has TRBV11-2 and TRBJ2-7; 9 bases line up with TRBD1. Germline CDR1 is SGHAT and CDR2 is FQNNGV. The trim removed 5 bases at V and 2 bases at J, leaving 7 bases unmatched. The CDR3 totals 15 residues. The CDR3 DNA follows: TGTGCCAGCAGCCCCCCAAGACAGGGGGCCTACGAGCAGTACTTC. It is translated as CASSPPRQGAYEQYF.

This chain joins TRBV12-3 or TRBV12-4 and TRBJ2-5; 8 bases line up with TRBD2. V dropped 4 bases and J dropped 6; count of bases not matched to a gene: 7. The CDR3 consists of 14 residues. The CDR3 nucleotides read TGTGCCAGCAGTTCCCCGGGAGGGCCCCAGACCCAGTACTTC. Protein product: CASSSPGGPQTQYF.

V gene TRBV20-1 combines with J gene TRBJ2-7, with 8 bases lining up with TRBD1. This CDR3 has 15 amino acids. V dropped 0 bases and J dropped 2; count of bases not matched to a gene: 6. From germline, CDR1 is DFQATT and CDR2 SNEGSKA (reference sequence). CDR3 DNA: TGCAGTGCTAGAGAACAGGGGGTGTTTGCCTACGAGCAGTACTTC. This sequence encodes CSAREQGVFAYEQYF.

This clonotype was counted many times. V is TRBV6-1 and J is TRBJ1-2; 10 nucleotides match TRBD1. The CDR3 spans 14 residues. CDR1 is MNHNS, CDR2 SASEGT, per germline. With 4 bases clipped from V and 8 bases from J, the junction kept 7 bases outside the gene matches. CDR3 sequence reads: CASSVTGGAGGYTF. CDR3 nucleotides: TGTGCCAGCAGTGTGACAGGGGGCGCGGGCGGCTACACCTTC.

This clonotype was observed many times. This rearrangement joins TRBV20-1 to TRBJ2-6, with unresolved D. V lost 3 bases and J lost 4, with 7 bases in between. Germline CDR1 DFQATT, CDR2 SNEGSKA (reference sequence). The CDR3 sequence is 13 residues long. CDR3 loop: CSARGSGANVLTF. In DNA, the CDR3 is TGCAGTGCTAGGGGGTCAGGGGCCAACGTCCTGACTTTC.

The chain joins TRBV20-1 to TRBJ1-5; D not resolved. The CDR3 is 14 residues long. CDR1 is DFQATT, CDR2 SNEGSKA, per germline (reference sequence). Trimming stripped 3 bases from V and 5 bases from J, with 14 bases between. The CDR3 loop reads CSASSAIEDQPQHF. The DNA of the CDR3 is TGCAGTGCTAGTTCTGCTATAGAGGATCAGCCCCAGCATTTT.

A few counts support this clonotype. The chain has TRBV6-1 and TRBJ2-7; a weak D match, TRBD1 (6 bases). This CDR3 has 12 residues. Germline V lookup: CDR1 MNHNS, CDR2 SASEGT. The ends were cut back, 5 bases at V and 6 bases at J, with 11 bases in the middle. The CDR3 is CASSTGYFEQYF. The CDR3 DNA follows: TGTGCCAGCAGTACAGGGTACTTCGAGCAGTACTTC.

This clonotype turned up a few times. The V gene is TRBV24-1, the J gene TRBJ1-1, with D perhaps matching TRBD1 (6 bases). This CDR3 is built from 14 residues. The V end lost 6 bases, the J end lost 7 bases, and 17 bases lay between the germline ends. Looked up from germline, CDR1 is KGHDR and CDR2 is SFDVKD. CDR3 DNA sequence: TGTGCCACCAGTCTCACAGGGCCGGAAGGTGAAGCTTTCTTT. This codes for CATSLTGPEGEAFF.

The table lists this clonotype with many counts. The chain joins TRBV20-1 to TRBJ1-1, with D perhaps TRBD1 (6 bases). The CDR3 runs 15 residues. The germline V gene encodes CDR1 DFQATT and CDR2 SNEGSKA (reference sequence). The germline V and J ends were trimmed by 2 bases and 5 bases, with 18 bases remaining between them. CDR3 coding DNA: TGCAGTGCTAGATTGGGGGGCAGGGAAAGGACTGAAGCTTTCTTT. Amino acid sequence: CSARLGGRERTEAFF.

This clonotype was recorded many times. The chain employs TRBV5-1 and TRBJ1-5; D call uncertain. V was cut by 0 bases and J by 0 bases, with 7 bases left in between. The CDR3 totals 15 residues. Looked up from germline, CDR1 is SGHRS and CDR2 is YFSETQ. The DNA for the CDR3 is TGCGCCAGCAGCTTGGGTGACAATAGCAATCAGCCCCAGCATTTT. Translated, it gives CASSLGDNSNQPQHF.

This clonotype was detected many times. The junction departs from germline at one end; a sequencing error may be responsible. This chain connects TRBV12-3 or TRBV12-4 to TRBJ1-1; D is uncertain. CDR3 length: 13 amino acids. The CDR3 nucleotides read TGTGCCAGCAGTTTGATGGGGAACTCTGAAGCTTTCTTT. It encodes CASSLMGNSEAFF.

This clonotype occurred many times. This chain links TRBV12-3 or TRBV12-4 with TRBJ1-3, with a possible D match to TRBD1 (5 bases). V lost 6 bases to trimming and J lost 2 bases, with 14 bases between them. The CDR3 has 15 residues. The CDR3 DNA reads TGTGCCAGCAGCAACCGCTGGGGGGCTGGAAACACCATATATTTT. This gives the protein CASSNRWGAGNTIYF.